These 9 T cell receptor beta chains were all obtained from the same sample, sequenced in a study of response to subunit inactivated influenza vaccine. One entry per CDR3 protein, called by TCRdb with MiXCR from the RT-PCR reads. The repertoire holds more than 250,000 distinct CDR3 sequences, with less than 25% as singletons. The sequenced sample was PBMCs from blood, obtained less than 22 months after vaccination. The receptor source for this set is a man in his fifties or sixties who received an inactivated influenza vaccine.

This clonotype was found a few times. This may come from a read error, since a much larger clone is one base off. This chain connects TRBV6-5 to TRBJ2-1; D is possibly TRBD1 (6 bases). Per the germline V gene, CDR1 is MNHEY and CDR2 is SVGAGI. This CDR3 is built from 14 residues. Trimming took 4 bases from V and 3 from J, leaving 10 bases between them. The CDR3 region has the DNA TGTGCCAGCAGTTCAACAGGGTTCTACAATGAGCAGTTCTTC. This codes for CASSSTGFYNEQFF.

This clonotype has only a few counts. The chain uses TRBV5-4 and TRBJ1-1; TRBD1 aligns across 10 bases. Germline CDR1 is SGHNT and CDR2 is YYREEE (reference sequence). J lost 1 base, V lost 7 bases, and 7 bases had no gene match. The CDR3 totals 15 residues. The DNA of the CDR3 is TGTGCCAGCGAACGACAGGGGGCGAAGAACACTGAAGCTTTCTTT. This encodes CASERQGAKNTEAFF.

This clonotype was seen ten or more times. The J gene is TRBJ1-1, the V gene TRBV5-1, with D possibly TRBD1 on 6 matching bases. This CDR3 contains 16 residues. The germline V gene has CDR1 SGHRS and CDR2 YFSETQ. The V end lost 4 bases, the J end lost 0 bases, and 16 bases lay between the germline ends. CDR3 residues: CASSPIPGQLNTEAFF. CDR3 DNA sequence: TGCGCCAGCAGCCCGATCCCAGGACAGCTGAACACTGAAGCTTTCTTT.

As concerns this clonotype: A much larger clone sits a single nucleotide away, making a read error possible. The rearrangement uses TRBV7-8 and TRBJ2-5; either TRBD1 or TRBD2 may supply D (5 bases each). Per germline, CDR1 SGHVS and CDR2 FQNEAQ. The CDR3 totals 12 residues. For the CDR3, the DNA is TGTGCCAGCAGCTTAGCAGGGGAGACCCTGTACTTC. Amino acid sequence: CASSLAGETLYF.

This chain links TRBV7-2 with TRBJ2-1; D gene ambiguous. The V end was cut by 2 bases, the J end by 5 bases, with 7 bases between. The germline gives CDR1 SGHTA, CDR2 FQGNSA. The CDR3 has 13 amino acids. CDR3 loop: CASSLRGDNEQFF. Here the CDR3 DNA reads TGTGCCAGCAGCTTACGAGGAGACAATGAGCAGTTCTTC.

The chain couples TRBV28 to TRBJ1-1, with 11 bases that match TRBD1. V gave up 7 bases and J gave up 4 bases; unmatched junction bases: 11. Germline V gives CDR1 MDHEN, CDR2 SYDVKM. There are 16 residues in the CDR3. Here the CDR3 reads CASNTRDRGYVTEAFF. DNA of the CDR3: TGTGCCAGCAACACGAGGGACAGGGGGTATGTCACTGAAGCTTTCTTT.

To note about this clonotype: This may come from a read error, since a much larger clone is one base off. Given the absence of the conserved phenylalanine or tryptophan at the CDR3 end, a read error is likely. Here the CDR3 DNA reads TGTGCCAGCAGTTACTCGATCTCGATGAACACTGAAGCTTTCCTT. Protein: CASSYSISMNTEAFL. The V gene is TRBV6-5, the J gene TRBJ1-1; D unresolved. Trimming stripped 0 bases from V and 0 bases from J, with 8 bases between. CDR1 is MNHEY, CDR2 SVGAGI, per germline. This CDR3 spans 15 amino acids.

The J gene is TRBJ2-3, the V gene TRBV28, with D perhaps matching TRBD2 (5 bases). Germline V lookup: CDR1 MDHEN, CDR2 SYDVKM. V was cut by 6 bases and J by 0 bases, with 7 bases left in between. The CDR3 covers 13 residues. The CDR3 region has the DNA TGTGCCAGCAGGTCGGGAAGCACAGATACGCAGTATTTT. This codes for CASRSGSTDTQYF.

In its sample, this clonotype was seen a few times. The chain uses TRBV7-9 and TRBJ1-1; the match to TRBD1 covers 7 bases. The J segment lost 5 bases and the V segment lost 5 bases, leaving 8 bases of the junction unmatched. The length of the CDR3 is 14 residues. CDR1 is SEHNR, CDR2 FQNEAQ, per germline (reference sequence). The CDR3 coding sequence is TGTGCCAGCAGCCCGAAGAAGACAGGGACTGAAGCTTTCTTT. Its protein product is CASSPKKTGTEAFF.